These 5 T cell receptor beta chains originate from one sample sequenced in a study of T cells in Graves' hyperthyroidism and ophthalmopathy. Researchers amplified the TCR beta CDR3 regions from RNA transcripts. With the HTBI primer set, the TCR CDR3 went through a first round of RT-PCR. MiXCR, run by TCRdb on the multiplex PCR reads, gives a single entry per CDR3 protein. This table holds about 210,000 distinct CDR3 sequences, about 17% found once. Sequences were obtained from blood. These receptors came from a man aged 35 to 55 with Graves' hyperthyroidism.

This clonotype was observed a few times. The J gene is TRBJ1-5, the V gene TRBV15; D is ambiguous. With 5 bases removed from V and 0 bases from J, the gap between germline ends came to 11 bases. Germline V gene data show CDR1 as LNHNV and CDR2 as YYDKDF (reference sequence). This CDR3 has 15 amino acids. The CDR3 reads CATSEGIYSNQPQHF. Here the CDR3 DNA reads TGTGCCACCAGCGAAGGCATTTATAGCAATCAGCCCCAGCATTTT.

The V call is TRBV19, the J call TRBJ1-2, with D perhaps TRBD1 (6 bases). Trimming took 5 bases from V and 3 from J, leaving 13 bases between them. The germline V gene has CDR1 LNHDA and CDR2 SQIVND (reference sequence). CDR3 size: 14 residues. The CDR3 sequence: CASSSGGGYYGYTF. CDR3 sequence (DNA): TGTGCCAGTAGTTCCGGAGGGGGTTACTATGGCTACACCTTC.

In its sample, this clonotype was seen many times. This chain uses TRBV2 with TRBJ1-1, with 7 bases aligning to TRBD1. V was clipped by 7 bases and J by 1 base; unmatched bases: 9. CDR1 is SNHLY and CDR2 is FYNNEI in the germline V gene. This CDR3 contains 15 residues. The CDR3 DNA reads TGTGCCAGCAATCTTATGGGACAGCAGAACACTGAAGCTTTCTTT. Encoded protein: CASNLMGQQNTEAFF.

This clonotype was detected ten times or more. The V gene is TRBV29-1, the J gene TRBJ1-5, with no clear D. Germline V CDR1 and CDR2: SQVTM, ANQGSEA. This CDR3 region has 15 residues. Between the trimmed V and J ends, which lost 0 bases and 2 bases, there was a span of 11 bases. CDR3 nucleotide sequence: TGCAGCGTTGAAGAGGGAGGAGCCGGCAATCAGCCCCAGCATTTT. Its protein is CSVEEGGAGNQPQHF.

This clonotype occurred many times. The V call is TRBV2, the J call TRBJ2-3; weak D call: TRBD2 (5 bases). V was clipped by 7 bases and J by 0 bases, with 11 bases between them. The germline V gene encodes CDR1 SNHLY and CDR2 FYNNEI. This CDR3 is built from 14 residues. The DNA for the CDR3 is TGTGCCAGCAATCCTAGCCCTAGCACAGATACGCAGTATTTT. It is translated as CASNPSPSTDTQYF.